A selection of T cell receptor beta chains follows, all from one sample in a study of CD8 T cells in Susac syndrome. TCRdb re-called the immunoSEQ multiplex PCR reads with MiXCR, one entry per CDR3 protein. The data contain about 73,000 distinct CDR3 sequences, approximately 95% of them seen just once; the ten biggest clones take up approximately 0.38%. The sequencing sample was made of CD8+ T cells from PBMCs. Receptor source: a human donor with multiple sclerosis. The CDR3 runs from the conserved cysteine through the conserved F or W. Each record gives: CDR3 protein, CDR3 length, V gene, J gene.

cdr3_aa: CASSPGTSNEQFF
cdr3_length: 13
v_call: TRBV12-3/TRBV12-4
j_call: TRBJ2-1

cdr3_aa: CASSVATGGGETQYF
cdr3_length: 15
v_call: TRBV9
j_call: TRBJ2-5

cdr3_aa: CAWSPGQGAWNEQFF
cdr3_length: 15
v_call: TRBV30
j_call: TRBJ2-1

cdr3_aa: CASSARPFSYEQYF
cdr3_length: 14
v_call: TRBV9
j_call: TRBJ2-7

cdr3_aa: CASSLEISTEAFF
cdr3_length: 13
v_call: TRBV7-9
j_call: TRBJ1-1

cdr3_aa: CASTTHLLRLNTEAFF
cdr3_length: 16
v_call: TRBV19
j_call: TRBJ1-1

cdr3_aa: CASRITGEGGETQYF
cdr3_length: 15
v_call: TRBV12-3/TRBV12-4
j_call: TRBJ2-5

cdr3_aa: CASSLGSGSYEQYF
cdr3_length: 14
v_call: TRBV5-6
j_call: TRBJ2-7

cdr3_aa: CASSSTDGGEKLFF
cdr3_length: 14
v_call: TRBV28
j_call: TRBJ1-4

cdr3_aa: CSVGLLNTEAFF
cdr3_length: 12
v_call: TRBV29-1
j_call: TRBJ1-1

cdr3_aa: CASSIVLPETQYF
cdr3_length: 13
v_call: TRBV19
j_call: TRBJ2-5